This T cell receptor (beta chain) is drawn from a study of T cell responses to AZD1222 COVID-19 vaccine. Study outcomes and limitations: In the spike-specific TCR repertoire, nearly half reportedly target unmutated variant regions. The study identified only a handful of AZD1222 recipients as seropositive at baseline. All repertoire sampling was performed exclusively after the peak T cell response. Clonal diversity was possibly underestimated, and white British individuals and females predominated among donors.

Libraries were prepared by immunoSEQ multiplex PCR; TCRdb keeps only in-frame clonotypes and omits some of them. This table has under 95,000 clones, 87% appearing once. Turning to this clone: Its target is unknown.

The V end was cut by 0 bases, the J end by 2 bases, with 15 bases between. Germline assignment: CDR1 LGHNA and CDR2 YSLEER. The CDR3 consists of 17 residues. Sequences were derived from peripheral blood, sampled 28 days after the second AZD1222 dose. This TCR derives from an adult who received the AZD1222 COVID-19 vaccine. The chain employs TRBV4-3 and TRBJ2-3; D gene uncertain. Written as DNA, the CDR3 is TGCGCCAGCAGCCAAGATCGTTTCGGCAGCGACACAGATACGCAGTATTTT. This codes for CASSQDRFGSDTDTQYF.